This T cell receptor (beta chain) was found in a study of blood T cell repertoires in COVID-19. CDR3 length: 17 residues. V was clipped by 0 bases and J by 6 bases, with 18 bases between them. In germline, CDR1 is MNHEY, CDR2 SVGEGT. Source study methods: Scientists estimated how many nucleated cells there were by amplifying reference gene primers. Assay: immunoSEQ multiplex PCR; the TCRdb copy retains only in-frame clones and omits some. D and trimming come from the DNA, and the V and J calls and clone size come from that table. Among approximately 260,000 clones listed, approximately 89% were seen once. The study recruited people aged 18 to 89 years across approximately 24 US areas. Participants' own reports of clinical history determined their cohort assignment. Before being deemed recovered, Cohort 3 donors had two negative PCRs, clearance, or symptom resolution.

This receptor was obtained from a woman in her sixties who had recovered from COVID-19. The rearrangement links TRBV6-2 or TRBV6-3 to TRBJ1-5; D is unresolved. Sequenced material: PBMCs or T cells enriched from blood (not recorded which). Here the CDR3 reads CASSYSRGSAASQPQHF. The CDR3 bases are TGTGCCAGCAGTTACTCCCGGGGTTCAGCTGCTAGTCAGCCCCAGCATTTT.